This T cell receptor (beta chain) was sequenced in a study of blood T cells in healthy people across ages. Points from the study as a whole: Unsorted PBMCs ruled out conclusive naive versus antigen-experienced comparison. Both naive CD4+ cell counts and diversity were greater in long-lived donors than in aged donors.

Together with a sample-barcoded 5' primer, a J-beta primer mix was included in a second PCR lasting roughly 6 to 12 cycles. A 12-random-nucleotide template-switch adaptor tagged each cDNA molecule. TCRdb redid the calling of the 5' RACE reads with MiXCR, one entry per CDR3 protein. The table has 650,000 to 900,000 distinct CDR3 sequences, around two thirds seen once; the top ten hold 28%. Details on this clonotype: No antigen is known for it. One end of the junction fails to match germline, which may point to a read error.

Healthy Caucasians from Russia aged roughly 6 to 95 served as donors. CDR1 and CDR2 from the germline V gene are SGHTA and FQGTGA. The CDR3 contains 15 residues. The V gene is TRBV7-3, the J gene TRBJ2-1; D perhaps matches TRBD2 (5 bases). The sequence was obtained from a man aged 25-45 years in good health. What was sequenced was blood. The CDR3 DNA is TGTGCCAGCAGTTTTCAAGGGAGCTCCTGCAATGAGCAGTTCTTC. Translation: CASSFQGSSCNEQFF.